These 19 T cell receptor beta chains share one sample of origin, sequenced in a study of shared clonotypes between healthy human individuals. The data were produced by immunoSEQ multiplex PCR, yet TCRdb's version contains in-frame clones alone and is incomplete. The table records about 2.1 million clones, 85% to 95% of them present only once. The naive CD8 fraction comprised CD45RO-negative cells positively selected for CCR7 and excluded terminally differentiated effector memory CD45RA+ cells. Sequencing was carried out using naive CD8+ T cells from PBMCs. The receptor source for this set is a young man in good health. Some clones in this sample may be carry-over from other donors' samples.

The V and J genes are TRBV27 and TRBJ2-1, with 14 bases identical to TRBD2. CDR1 is MNHEY, CDR2 SMNVEV, per germline (reference sequence). This CDR3 contains 18 residues. With V trimmed by 3 bases and J by 8 bases, 12 bases remained unmatched. CDR3 region: CASSFVRLQGLAGDEQFF. The DNA of the CDR3 is TGTGCCAGCAGTTTTGTGAGGCTACAGGGACTAGCGGGAGATGAGCAGTTCTTC.

This clone appeared a single time. V and J are TRBV28 and TRBJ1-1, with a tentative D call TRBD1 (5 bases). This CDR3 has 13 residues. V was shortened by 5 bases and J by 5 bases, with 12 bases between the two germline ends. The germline V gene has CDR1 MDHEN and CDR2 SYDVKM. Here the CDR3 reads CASSPPGWTEAFF. The CDR3 bases are TGTGCCAGCAGTCCCCCAGGGTGGACTGAAGCTTTCTTT. Supplemented by reference TRBV28 and TRBJ1-1, the full variable domain reads DVKVTQSSRYLVKRTGEKVFLECVQDMDHENMFWYRQDPGLGLRLIYFSYDVKMKEKGDIPEGYSVSREKKERFSLILESASTNQTSMYLCASSPPGWTEAFFGQGTRLTVV.

This rearrangement joins TRBV5-6 to TRBJ2-7; the match to TRBD1 covers 9 bases. V was pared by 0 bases and J by 5 bases, with 18 bases of the junction left unmatched. This CDR3 has 19 residues. The V gene's germline CDR1 is SGHDT and CDR2 YYEEEE. The DNA of the CDR3 is TGTGCCAGCAGCTTGGCTAGGGACAGGGTCTGGGCGGGAGCCGACGAGCAGTACTTC. Amino acid sequence: CASSLARDRVWAGADEQYF.

This clone was detected once. The V gene is TRBV9, the J gene TRBJ2-5; the D is unclear. The germline V gene encodes CDR1 SGDLS and CDR2 YYNGEE. The CDR3 runs to 12 residues. V shed 5 bases and J shed 5 bases, with 10 bases lying between them. As DNA, the CDR3 is TGTGCCAGCAGTGGGATGGGGGAGACCCAGTACTTC. The encoded protein is CASSGMGETQYF.

For this clone: In the same sample, other DNA sequences code for this CDR3. The V call is TRBV29-1, the J call TRBJ1-2; tentatively, D is TRBD1 (5 bases). The CDR3 length is 12 residues. Germline assignment: CDR1 SQVTM and CDR2 ANQGSEA. The V end lost 3 bases, the J end lost 4 bases, and 9 bases lay between the germline ends. The DNA for the CDR3 is TGCAGCGTTGAGGGGGGGAGCTATGGCTACACCTTC. This sequence encodes CSVEGGSYGYTF.

The CDR3 DNA is TGTGCCAGCAGTTTATCGGCGGGCCACCTCTCCTACGAGCAGTACTTC. Translation gives CASSLSAGHLSYEQYF. V gene TRBV27 combines with J gene TRBJ2-7, with D maybe TRBD2 (5 bases). CDR3 length: 16 residues. With 0 bases removed from V and 0 bases from J, the gap between germline ends came to 12 bases. In germline, CDR1 is MNHEY, CDR2 SMNVEV (reference sequence).

The chain has TRBV4-3 and TRBJ2-3; 7 nucleotides agree with TRBD2. Trimming cost V 3 bases and J 6 bases; bases outside gene matches: 9. The germline V gene encodes CDR1 LGHNA and CDR2 YSLEER. The CDR3 has 15 amino acids. The CDR3 reads CASSHTSEARDTQYF. As DNA, the CDR3 is TGCGCCAGCAGCCATACTAGCGAGGCACGGGATACGCAGTATTTT.

The chain carries TRBV27 and TRBJ2-7; TRBD2 agrees at 8 bases. CDR3 length: 19 amino acids. The V gene's germline CDR1 is MNHEY and CDR2 SMNVEV (reference sequence). The J segment lost 5 bases and the V segment lost 1 base, leaving 19 bases of the junction unmatched. DNA for the CDR3: TGTGCCAGCAGTTTATGGAACGGACCACCGGGCGGGGGGCCGAACGAGCAGTACTTC. Protein product: CASSLWNGPPGGGPNEQYF.

The gene calls are TRBV19 and TRBJ2-6; TRBD2 matches 12 bases. This CDR3 contains 18 residues. The junction had 5 bases not matched to a gene; V was cut back by 4 bases and J by 1 base. CDR1 and CDR2 from the germline V gene are LNHDA and SQIVND (reference sequence). CDR3 nucleotide sequence: TGTGCCAGTAGTACAACTAGCGGGAGGATGTCTGGGGCCAACGTCCTGACTTTC. It codes for CASSTTSGRMSGANVLTF.

J is TRBJ2-7 and V is TRBV5-6; TRBD2 might be the D (7 bases). Germline V gene lookup returns CDR1 SGHDT and CDR2 YYEEEE. CDR3 length: 18 amino acids. The V gene lost 4 bases and the J gene lost 5 bases, with 28 bases spanning the gap. The CDR3 region is CASSPPGGLAEDPDEQYF. CDR3 sequence (DNA): TGTGCCAGCAGCCCGCCCGGGGGCCTAGCGGAGGACCCCGACGAGCAGTACTTC.

The J gene is TRBJ2-1, the V gene TRBV4-3; TRBD2 agrees at 7 bases. CDR1 and CDR2 from the germline V gene are LGHNA and YSLEER. The CDR3 runs to 17 residues. The V gene end was trimmed by 1 base and the J gene end by 0 bases; junction bases not matched to a gene: 6. The CDR3 bases are TGCGCCAGCAGCCAAGGAACCGCGGGAGCCTCCTACAATGAGCAGTTCTTC. Protein: CASSQGTAGASYNEQFF.

The rearrangement links TRBV15 to TRBJ1-3; D gene unclear. With 3 bases removed from V and 8 bases from J, the gap between germline ends came to 14 bases. The CDR3 runs 14 residues. Germline V gives CDR1 LNHNV, CDR2 YYDKDF (reference sequence). The CDR3 DNA reads as TGTGCCACCAGCAGGCGACTGGATGTACACACCATATATTTT. As protein: CATSRRLDVHTIYF.

The chain recombines TRBV4-2 with TRBJ2-1; D is unclear. V gave up 0 bases and J gave up 8 bases, with 14 bases separating them. This CDR3 comprises 15 residues. Germline V gene data show CDR1 as LGHNA and CDR2 as YNFKEQ. The CDR3 spells CASSQDSAVWDEQFF. The CDR3 DNA sequence: TGTGCCAGCAGCCAAGATTCGGCGGTATGGGATGAGCAGTTCTTC.

The chain joins TRBV28 to TRBJ1-2; no clear D. There are 15 residues in the CDR3. Per the germline V gene, CDR1 is MDHEN and CDR2 is SYDVKM. V was trimmed by 6 bases and J by 5 bases, leaving 19 bases between them. The CDR3 DNA sequence: TGTGCCAGCAGCTCTAAGCCCGGGTCCCCGTATGGCTACACCTTC. It encodes CASSSKPGSPYGYTF.

V usage is TRBV10-3 and J usage is TRBJ2-7; D perhaps matches TRBD1 (6 bases). The ends were cut back, 7 bases at V and 5 bases at J, with 12 bases in the middle. Germline V gene data show CDR1 as ENHRY and CDR2 as SYGVKD. This CDR3 has 12 residues. CDR3 sequence reads: CAIMAGDHEQYF. CDR3 coding DNA: TGTGCCATCATGGCAGGGGACCACGAGCAGTACTTC.

V usage is TRBV28 and J usage is TRBJ1-4; D perhaps matches TRBD1 (6 bases). Germline V gene lookup returns CDR1 MDHEN and CDR2 SYDVKM. The ends were cut back, 3 bases at V and 5 bases at J, with 10 bases in the middle. The CDR3 loop spans 14 amino acids. For the CDR3, the DNA is TGTGCCAGCAGTTTCGGACAGCCGAATGAAAAACTGTTTTTT. It specifies CASSFGQPNEKLFF. Full variable domain (outside the CDR3, taken from reference TRBV28 and TRBJ1-4): DVKVTQSSRYLVKRTGEKVFLECVQDMDHENMFWYRQDPGLGLRLIYFSYDVKMKEKGDIPEGYSVSREKKERFSLILESASTNQTSMYLCASSFGQPNEKLFFGSGTQLSVL.

The gene calls are TRBV6-5 and TRBJ1-3, with 7 positions matching TRBD1. This CDR3 has 15 residues. Germline V CDR1 and CDR2: MNHEY, SVGAGI. The V and J ends lost 4 bases and 3 bases, in that order; junction bases with no gene match: 6. This CDR3 reads CASSLTGTDGNTIYF. The CDR3 DNA reads as TGTGCCAGCAGTTTAACCGGGACAGATGGAAACACCATATATTTT.

The chain is built from TRBV9 and TRBJ2-7; D ambiguous. V was shortened by 1 base and J by 4 bases, with 0 bases between the two germline ends. This CDR3 comprises 10 residues. Germline-derived CDR1 and CDR2 are SGDLS and YYNGEE. CDR3 sequence: CASSVYEQYF. The CDR3 DNA reads as TGTGCCAGCAGCGTATACGAGCAGTACTTC.

The rearrangement joins TRBV7-8 to TRBJ2-1; 8 bases agree with TRBD1. The CDR3 totals 15 residues. J lost 2 bases, V lost 4 bases, and 4 bases had no gene match. The V gene's germline CDR1 is SGHVS and CDR2 FQNEAQ. CDR3 sequence (DNA): TGTGCCAGCAGCTCCACAGGGGGACCCTACAATGAGCAGTTCTTC. Protein product: CASSSTGGPYNEQFF.